Listed here are 11 T cell receptor beta chains from one sample, sequenced in a study of T-cell reconstitution after alpha-beta-depleted transplantation in children. Preparation of the TCRbeta library used unique molecular identifiers. MiXCR, applied by TCRdb to the PCR reads, yields one record per CDR3 protein. The table records 500,000 to 600,000 distinct CDR3 sequences, roughly 18% of them present only once. The source was PBMCs from the stem cell graft donor, collected from the stem cell graft. These receptors came from a human donor who donated a stem cell graft to a child with acute lymphoblastic leukemia.

The V call is TRBV12-3 or TRBV12-4, the J call TRBJ2-3; possible D gene TRBD1, 6 bases. The CDR3 length is 15 residues. Trimming took off 5 bases at V and 1 base at J, with 13 bases between the two ends. CDR3 in DNA: TGTGCCAGCAGTCGTCCAGGGGTCGGCACAGATACGCAGTATTTT. Its protein product is CASSRPGVGTDTQYF.

This clonotype was recorded a few times. V gene TRBV9 combines with J gene TRBJ1-1; TRBD1 matches 7 bases. Germline V gene data show CDR1 as SGDLS and CDR2 as YYNGEE. With 3 bases clipped from V and 1 base from J, the junction kept 6 bases outside the gene matches. The CDR3 loop spans 15 amino acids. CDR3 region: CASSGGGFQNTEAFF. CDR3 coding DNA: TGTGCCAGCAGCGGAGGGGGCTTCCAGAACACTGAAGCTTTCTTT.

The chain joins TRBV13 to TRBJ2-2; weak D call: TRBD1 (6 bases). CDR3 length: 15 residues. V was cut by 5 bases and J by 4 bases, with 14 bases left in between. Germline V gives CDR1 PRHDT, CDR2 FYEKMQ (reference sequence). In nucleotides, the CDR3 is TGTGCCAGCAGCCTGAACAGGGCTAGCACCGGGGAGCTGTTTTTT. This gives the protein CASSLNRASTGELFF.

J is TRBJ2-7 and V is TRBV5-1; perhaps TRBD2 as D (6 bases). V lost 4 bases and J 3 bases, leaving 11 bases between the germline ends. This CDR3 is built from 13 residues. CDR1 SGHRS and CDR2 YFSETQ come from the germline V gene. CDR3 protein: CASSDGTHYEQYF. The DNA for the CDR3 is TGCGCCAGCAGCGACGGGACTCACTACGAGCAGTACTTC.

J is TRBJ1-1 and V is TRBV20-1; a possible D gene is TRBD1 (5 bases). The CDR3 extends over 14 amino acids. Between the trimmed V and J ends, which lost 4 bases and 2 bases, there was a span of 14 bases. Germline loops: CDR1 DFQATT, CDR2 SNEGSKA (reference sequence). Written as DNA, the CDR3 is TGCAGTGCTAACTTTGACAGCTATAACACTGAAGCTTTCTTT. The encoded protein is CSANFDSYNTEAFF.

The chain has TRBV10-3 and TRBJ2-1; 14 bases align to TRBD2. The J segment lost 0 bases and the V segment lost 2 bases, leaving 6 bases of the junction unmatched. CDR1 and CDR2 from the germline V gene are ENHRY and SYGVKD. This CDR3 is 19 amino acids long. In DNA, the CDR3 is TGTGCCATCAGTGAGCCGCGGACTAGCGGGAGGAGCTCCTACAATGAGCAGTTCTTC. It yields the protein CAISEPRTSGRSSYNEQFF.

The chain carries TRBV7-8 and TRBJ1-6, with TRBD1 matching 10 bases. CDR1 is SGHVS, CDR2 FQNEAQ, per germline. V was clipped by 1 base and J by 5 bases; unmatched bases: 2. The CDR3 has 16 amino acids. CDR3 region: CASSLGDRGNNSPLHF. The CDR3 nucleotides read TGTGCCAGCAGCTTAGGGGACAGGGGTAATAATTCACCCCTCCACTTT.

This clonotype was seen a handful of times. V is TRBV15 and J is TRBJ1-2; 8 bases match TRBD1. There are 18 residues in the CDR3. CDR1 is LNHNV and CDR2 is YYDKDF in the germline V gene (reference sequence). The ends lost 0 bases at V and 4 bases at J; junction bases unmatched: 13. The CDR3 bases are TGTGCCACCAGCAGAGATGGGCCAGGGGGCGCCGGTAGCTATGGCTACACCTTC. Protein sequence: CATSRDGPGGAGSYGYTF.

The chain joins TRBV5-1 to TRBJ1-1; D gene ambiguous. Germline CDR1 and CDR2: SGHRS and YFSETQ. Trimming cost V 2 bases and J 6 bases, with 11 bases left between them. The CDR3 is made up of 13 amino acids. CDR3 sequence (DNA): TGCGCCAGCAGCTTCGGGATAACCGCTGAAGCTTTCTTT. It yields the protein CASSFGITAEAFF.

V and J are TRBV19 and TRBJ2-1, with D maybe TRBD2 (6 bases). V lost 6 bases and J lost 3, with 12 bases in between. Germline CDR1 LNHDA, CDR2 SQIVND (reference sequence). The CDR3 extends over 14 amino acids. The CDR3 region is CASSRAGGYNEQFF. In DNA, the CDR3 is TGTGCCAGTAGCAGAGCGGGCGGCTACAATGAGCAGTTCTTC. The whole variable domain, filled in from reference TRBV19 and TRBJ2-1, reads DGGITQSPKYLFRKEGQNVTLSCEQNLNHDAMYWYRQDPGQGLRLIYYSQIVNDFQKGDIAEGYSVSREKKESFPLTVTSAQKNPTAFYLCASSRAGGYNEQFFGPGTRLTVL.

The chain combines TRBV5-1 with TRBJ2-1; 9 bases agree with TRBD2. The CDR3 runs to 11 residues. Looked up from germline, CDR1 is SGHRS and CDR2 is YFSETQ. V lost 3 bases to trimming and J lost 12 bases; unmatched junction nucleotides: 1. The DNA of the CDR3 is TGCGCCAGCAGCTCTAGCGGGACGCAGTTCTTC. Translating gives CASSSSGTQFF.